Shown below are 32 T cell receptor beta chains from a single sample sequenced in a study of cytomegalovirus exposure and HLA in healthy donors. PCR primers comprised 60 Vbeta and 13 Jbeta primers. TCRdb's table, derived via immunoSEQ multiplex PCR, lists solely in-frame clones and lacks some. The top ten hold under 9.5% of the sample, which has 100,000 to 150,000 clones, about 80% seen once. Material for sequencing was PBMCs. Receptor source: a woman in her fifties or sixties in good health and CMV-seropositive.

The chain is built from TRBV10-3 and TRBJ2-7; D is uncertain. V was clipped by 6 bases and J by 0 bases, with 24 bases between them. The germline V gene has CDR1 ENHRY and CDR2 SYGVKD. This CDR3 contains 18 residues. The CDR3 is CAIRANYPTVTSSYEQYF. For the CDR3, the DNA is TGTGCCATCAGGGCTAATTACCCTACAGTGACGAGCTCCTACGAGCAGTACTTC.

Here the CDR3 reads CASSQGQQGTEQYF. CDR3 coding DNA: TGCGCCAGCAGCCAAGGTCAACAGGGAACCGAGCAGTACTTC. The genes are TRBV4-1 and TRBJ2-7; a possible D gene is TRBD1 (6 bases). The CDR3 is 14 residues long. V lost 1 base and J lost 6, with 13 bases in between. Looked up from germline, CDR1 is MGHRA and CDR2 is YSYEKL.

The CDR3 reads CASSRAGTGSGNTIYF. CDR3 DNA sequence: TGTGCCAGCAGCCGCGCCGGGACAGGCTCTGGAAACACCATATATTTT. The V call is TRBV7-9, the J call TRBJ1-3; 8 nucleotides match TRBD1. The CDR3 loop spans 16 amino acids. The trim removed 5 bases at V and 0 bases at J, leaving 6 bases unmatched. The germline gives CDR1 SEHNR, CDR2 FQNEAQ (reference sequence).

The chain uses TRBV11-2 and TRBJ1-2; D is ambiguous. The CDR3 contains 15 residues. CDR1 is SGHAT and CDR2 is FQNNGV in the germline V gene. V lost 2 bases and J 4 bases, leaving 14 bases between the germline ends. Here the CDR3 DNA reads TGTGCCAGCAGCTTACTCCCCCAGGCCAGCTATGGCTACACCTTC. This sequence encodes CASSLLPQASYGYTF.

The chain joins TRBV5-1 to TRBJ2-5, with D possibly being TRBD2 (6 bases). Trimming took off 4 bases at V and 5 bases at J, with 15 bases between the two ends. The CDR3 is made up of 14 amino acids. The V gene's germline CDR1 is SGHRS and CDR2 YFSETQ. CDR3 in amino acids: CASSDIGTAETQYF. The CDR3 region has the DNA TGCGCCAGCAGCGATATCGGGACTGCGGAGACCCAGTACTTC.

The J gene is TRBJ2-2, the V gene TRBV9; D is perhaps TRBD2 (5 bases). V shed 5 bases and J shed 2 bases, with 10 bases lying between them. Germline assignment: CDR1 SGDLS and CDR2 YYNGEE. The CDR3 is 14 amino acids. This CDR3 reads CASSILVNTGELFF. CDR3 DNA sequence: TGTGCCAGCAGTATACTAGTTAACACCGGGGAGCTGTTTTTT.

The CDR3 DNA is TGTGCCAGCAGCCGAGGGGGTTACAATGAGCAGTTCTTC. This gives the protein CASSRGGYNEQFF. The chain uses TRBV11-3 and TRBJ2-1, with TRBD1 as a possible D gene (6 bases). The germline V and J ends were trimmed by 5 bases and 4 bases, with 9 bases remaining between them. CDR1 is SGHNT and CDR2 is YENEEA in the germline V gene. The length of the CDR3 is 13 residues. Supplemented by reference TRBV11-3 and TRBJ2-1, the full variable domain reads EAGVVQSPRYKIIEKKQPVAFWCNPISGHNTLYWYLQNLGQGPELLIRYENEEAVDDSQLPKDRFSAERLKGVDSTLKIQPAELGDSAVYLCASSRGGYNEQFFGPGTRLTVL.

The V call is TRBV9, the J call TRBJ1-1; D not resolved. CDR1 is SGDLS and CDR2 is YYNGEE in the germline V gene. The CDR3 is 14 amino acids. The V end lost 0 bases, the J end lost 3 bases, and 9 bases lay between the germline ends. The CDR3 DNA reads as TGTGCCAGCAGCGTAGGGGCCCAGGACACTGAAGCTTTCTTT. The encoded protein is CASSVGAQDTEAFF.

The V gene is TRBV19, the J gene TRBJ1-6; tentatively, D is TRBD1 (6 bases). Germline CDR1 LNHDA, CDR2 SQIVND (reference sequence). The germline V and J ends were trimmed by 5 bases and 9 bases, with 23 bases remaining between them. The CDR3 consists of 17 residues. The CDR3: CASSPTGSRYDTSPLHF. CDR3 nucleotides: TGTGCCAGTAGTCCAACAGGGTCGCGATATGATACTTCACCCCTCCACTTT.

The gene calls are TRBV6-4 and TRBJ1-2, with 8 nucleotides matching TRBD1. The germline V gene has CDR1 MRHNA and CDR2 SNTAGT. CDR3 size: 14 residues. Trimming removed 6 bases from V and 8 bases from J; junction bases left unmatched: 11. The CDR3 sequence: CASRPGGDKEGYTF. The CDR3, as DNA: TGTGCCAGCAGGCCAGGGGGCGATAAGGAAGGCTACACCTTC.

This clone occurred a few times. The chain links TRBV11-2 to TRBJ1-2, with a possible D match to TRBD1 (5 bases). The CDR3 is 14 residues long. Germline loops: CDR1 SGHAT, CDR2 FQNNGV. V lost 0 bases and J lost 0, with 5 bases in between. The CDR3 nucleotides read TGTGCCAGCAGCTTAGACAGGGCTAACTATGGCTACACCTTC. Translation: CASSLDRANYGYTF.

CDR3 DNA: TGTGCCAGCAGTGAAATTGGGGACAGGGAAGATACGCAGTATTTT. Amino acid sequence: CASSEIGDREDTQYF. J is TRBJ2-3 and V is TRBV2; 9 bases map to TRBD1. V shed 2 bases, J shed 5 bases, and the junction held 5 bases outside the gene matches. Germline CDR1 is SNHLY and CDR2 is FYNNEI. This CDR3 has 15 residues.

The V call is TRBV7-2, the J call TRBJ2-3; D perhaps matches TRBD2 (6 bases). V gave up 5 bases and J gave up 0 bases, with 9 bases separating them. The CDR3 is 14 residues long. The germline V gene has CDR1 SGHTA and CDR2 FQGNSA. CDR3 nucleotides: TGTGCCAGCAGCACCGGGACTAGCACAGATACGCAGTATTTT. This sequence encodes CASSTGTSTDTQYF.

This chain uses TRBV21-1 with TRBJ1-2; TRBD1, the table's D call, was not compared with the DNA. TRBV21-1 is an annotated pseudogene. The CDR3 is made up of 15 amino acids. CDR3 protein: CASSERDRGIMGYTF. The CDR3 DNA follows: TGTGCCAGCAGCGAACGGGACAGGGGGATTATGGGCTACACCTTC.

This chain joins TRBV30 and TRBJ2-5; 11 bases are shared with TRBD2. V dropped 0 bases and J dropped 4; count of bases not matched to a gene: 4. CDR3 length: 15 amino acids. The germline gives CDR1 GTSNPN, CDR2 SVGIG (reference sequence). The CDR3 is CAWSVLAGVSETQYF. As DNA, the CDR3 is TGTGCCTGGAGTGTACTAGCGGGAGTTTCAGAGACCCAGTACTTC.

The CDR3 region is CASSQVFRTGISGELFF. CDR3 bases: TGTGCCAGCAGCCAGGTATTTAGGACAGGGATCTCCGGGGAGCTGTTTTTT. This sequence joins TRBV4-2 and TRBJ2-2; 8 bases map to TRBD1. The CDR3 has 17 amino acids. CDR1 and CDR2 from the germline V gene are LGHNA and YNFKEQ. J gave up 6 bases and V 3 bases, and 12 bases lay outside the gene matches.

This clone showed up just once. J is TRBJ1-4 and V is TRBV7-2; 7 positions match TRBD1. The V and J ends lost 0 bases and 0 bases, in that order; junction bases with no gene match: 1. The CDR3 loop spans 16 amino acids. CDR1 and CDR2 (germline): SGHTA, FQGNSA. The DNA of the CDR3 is TGTGCCAGCAGCTTAGCCAGGGGGACAACTAATGAAAAACTGTTTTTT. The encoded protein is CASSLARGTTNEKLFF.

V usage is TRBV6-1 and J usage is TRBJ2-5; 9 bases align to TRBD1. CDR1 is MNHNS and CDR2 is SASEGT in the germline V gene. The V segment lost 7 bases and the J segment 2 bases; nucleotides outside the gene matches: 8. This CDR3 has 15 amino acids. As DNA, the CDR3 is TGTGCCAGCATTTTTGGACAGGGGAGGCAAGAGACCCAGTACTTC. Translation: CASIFGQGRQETQYF.

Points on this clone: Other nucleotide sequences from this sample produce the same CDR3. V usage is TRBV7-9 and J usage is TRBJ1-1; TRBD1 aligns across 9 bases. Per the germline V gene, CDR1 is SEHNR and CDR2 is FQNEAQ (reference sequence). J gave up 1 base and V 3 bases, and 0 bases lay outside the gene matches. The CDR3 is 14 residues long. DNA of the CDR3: TGTGCCAGCAGCTTGGGACAGGGGAACACTGAAGCTTTCTTT. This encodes CASSLGQGNTEAFF. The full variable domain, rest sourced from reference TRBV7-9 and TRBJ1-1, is DTGVSQNPRHKITKRGQNVTFRCDPISEHNRLYWYRQTLGQGPEFLTYFQNEAQLEKSRLLSDRFSAERPKGSFSTLEIQRTEQGDSAMYLCASSLGQGNTEAFFGQGTRLTVV.

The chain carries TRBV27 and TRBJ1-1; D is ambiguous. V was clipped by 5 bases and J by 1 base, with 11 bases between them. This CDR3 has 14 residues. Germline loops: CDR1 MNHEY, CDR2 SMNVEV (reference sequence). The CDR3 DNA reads TGTGCCAGCAGTCCCCAGAAACAGAACACTGAAGCTTTCTTT. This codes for CASSPQKQNTEAFF.

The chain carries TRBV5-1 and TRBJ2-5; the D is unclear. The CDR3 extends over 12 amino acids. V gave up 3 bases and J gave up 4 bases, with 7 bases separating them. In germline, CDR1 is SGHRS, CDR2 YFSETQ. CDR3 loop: CASSSLGETQYF. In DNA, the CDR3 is TGCGCCAGCAGCTCTCTAGGAGAGACCCAGTACTTC.

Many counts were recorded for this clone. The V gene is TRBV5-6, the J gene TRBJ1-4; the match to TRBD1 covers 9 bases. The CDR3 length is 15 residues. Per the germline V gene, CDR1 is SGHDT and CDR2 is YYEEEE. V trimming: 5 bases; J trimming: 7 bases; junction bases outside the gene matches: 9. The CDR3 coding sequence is TGTGCCAGCAGTAAAACAACAGGGGGCCGTGAAAAACTGTTTTTT. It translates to CASSKTTGGREKLFF.

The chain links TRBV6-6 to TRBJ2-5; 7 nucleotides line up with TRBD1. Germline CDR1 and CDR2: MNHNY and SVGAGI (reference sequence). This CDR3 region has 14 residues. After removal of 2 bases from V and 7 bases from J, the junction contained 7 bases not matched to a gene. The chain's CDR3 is CASSYPPGQRTQYF. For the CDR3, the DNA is TGTGCCAGCAGTTACCCCCCGGGACAGAGGACCCAGTACTTC.

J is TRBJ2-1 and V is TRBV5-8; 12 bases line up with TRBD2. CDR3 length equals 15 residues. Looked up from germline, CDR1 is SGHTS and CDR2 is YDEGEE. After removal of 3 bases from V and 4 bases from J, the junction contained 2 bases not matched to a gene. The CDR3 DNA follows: TGTGCCAGCAGCTACGGACTAGCGGGGTACAATGAGCAGTTCTTC. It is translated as CASSYGLAGYNEQFF.

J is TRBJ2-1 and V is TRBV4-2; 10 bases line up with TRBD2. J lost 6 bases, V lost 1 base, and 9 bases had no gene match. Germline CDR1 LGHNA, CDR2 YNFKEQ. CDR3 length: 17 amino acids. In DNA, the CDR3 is TGTGCCAGCAGCCAAGGCCAAGCGGGGGGGCGAGGCAATGAGCAGTTCTTC. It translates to CASSQGQAGGRGNEQFF.

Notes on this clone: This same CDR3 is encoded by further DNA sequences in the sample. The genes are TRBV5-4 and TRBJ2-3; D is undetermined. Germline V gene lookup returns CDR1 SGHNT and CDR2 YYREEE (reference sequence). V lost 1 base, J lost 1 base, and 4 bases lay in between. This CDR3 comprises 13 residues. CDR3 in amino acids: CASSLSGTDTQYF. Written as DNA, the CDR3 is TGTGCCAGCAGCTTGTCGGGCACAGATACGCAGTATTTT.

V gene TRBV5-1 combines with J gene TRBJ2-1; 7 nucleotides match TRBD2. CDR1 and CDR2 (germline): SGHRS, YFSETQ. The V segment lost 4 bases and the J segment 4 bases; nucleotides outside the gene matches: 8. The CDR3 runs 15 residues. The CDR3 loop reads CASSSGDLLYNEQFF. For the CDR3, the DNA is TGCGCCAGCAGCAGCGGGGACCTCCTTTACAATGAGCAGTTCTTC.

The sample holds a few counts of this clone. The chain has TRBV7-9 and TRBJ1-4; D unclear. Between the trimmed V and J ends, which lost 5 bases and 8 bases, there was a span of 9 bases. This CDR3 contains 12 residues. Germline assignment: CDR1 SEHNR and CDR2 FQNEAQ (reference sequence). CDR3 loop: CASSPPEEKLFF. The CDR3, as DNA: TGTGCCAGCAGCCCCCCCGAGGAAAAACTGTTTTTT.

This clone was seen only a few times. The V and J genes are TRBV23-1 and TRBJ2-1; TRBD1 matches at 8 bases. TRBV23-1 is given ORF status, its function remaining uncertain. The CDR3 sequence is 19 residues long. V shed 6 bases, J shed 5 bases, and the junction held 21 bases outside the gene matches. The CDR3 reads CASRGTGYYAGPENNEQFF. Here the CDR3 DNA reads TGCGCCAGCAGGGGGACAGGATACTACGCGGGACCCGAAAACAATGAGCAGTTCTTC.

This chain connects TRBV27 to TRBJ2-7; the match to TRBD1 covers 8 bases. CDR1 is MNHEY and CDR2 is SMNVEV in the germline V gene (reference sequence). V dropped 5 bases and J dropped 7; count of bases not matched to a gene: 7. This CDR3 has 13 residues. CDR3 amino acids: CASSQYTGGEQYF. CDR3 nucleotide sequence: TGTGCCAGCAGTCAATATACAGGGGGTGAGCAGTACTTC.

The CDR3 DNA is TGTGCCAGCAGCTTAACGGACAGGACTGAAGCTTTCTTT. Its protein product is CASSLTDRTEAFF. The J gene is TRBJ1-1, the V gene TRBV7-9, with 7 bases that match TRBD1. The CDR3 runs 13 residues. Looked up from germline, CDR1 is SEHNR and CDR2 is FQNEAQ (reference sequence). The V and J ends lost 2 bases and 5 bases, in that order; junction bases with no gene match: 2.

The CDR3 DNA reads as TGCGCCAGCAGCCAAGATACGGGACAGGTGACCTCTGGAAACACCATATATTTT. This sequence encodes CASSQDTGQVTSGNTIYF. The chain combines TRBV4-3 with TRBJ1-3; TRBD1 agrees at 8 bases. The CDR3 contains 18 residues. Germline CDR1 is LGHNA and CDR2 is YSLEER. The V and J ends lost 0 bases and 0 bases, in that order; junction bases with no gene match: 7.